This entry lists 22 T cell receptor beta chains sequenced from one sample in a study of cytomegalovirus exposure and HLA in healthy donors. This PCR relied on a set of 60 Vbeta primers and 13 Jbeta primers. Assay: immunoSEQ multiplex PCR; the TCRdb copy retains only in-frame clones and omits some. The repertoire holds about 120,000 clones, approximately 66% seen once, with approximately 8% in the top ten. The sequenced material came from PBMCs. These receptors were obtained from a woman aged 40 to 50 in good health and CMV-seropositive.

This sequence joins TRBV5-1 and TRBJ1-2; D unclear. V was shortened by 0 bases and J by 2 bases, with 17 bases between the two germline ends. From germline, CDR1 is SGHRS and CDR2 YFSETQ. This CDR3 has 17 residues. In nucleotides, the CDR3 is TGCGCCAGCAGCTTGGCCGTTCGAAGGCGGCAAAACTATGGCTACACCTTC. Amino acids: CASSLAVRRRQNYGYTF.

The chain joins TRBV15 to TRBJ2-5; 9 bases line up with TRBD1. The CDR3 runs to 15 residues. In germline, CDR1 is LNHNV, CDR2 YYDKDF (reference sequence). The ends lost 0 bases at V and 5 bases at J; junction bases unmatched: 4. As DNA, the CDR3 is TGTGCCACCAGCAGAGATGGAGGACAGGGGGAGACCCAGTACTTC. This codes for CATSRDGGQGETQYF.

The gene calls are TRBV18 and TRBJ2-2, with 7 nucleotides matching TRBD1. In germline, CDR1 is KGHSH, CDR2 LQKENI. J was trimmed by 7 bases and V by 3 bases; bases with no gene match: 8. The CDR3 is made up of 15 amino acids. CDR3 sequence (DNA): TGTGCCAGCTCACCGCTACAGGGGTCGGTCGGGGAGCTGTTTTTT. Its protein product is CASSPLQGSVGELFF.

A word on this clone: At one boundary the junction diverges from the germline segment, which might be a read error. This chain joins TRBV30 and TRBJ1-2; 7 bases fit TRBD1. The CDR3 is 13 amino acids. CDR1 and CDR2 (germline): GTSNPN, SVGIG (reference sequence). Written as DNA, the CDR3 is TGTGCCTGGAGCGTACAGGGGAACTATGGCTACCCCTTC. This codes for CAWSVQGNYGYPF.

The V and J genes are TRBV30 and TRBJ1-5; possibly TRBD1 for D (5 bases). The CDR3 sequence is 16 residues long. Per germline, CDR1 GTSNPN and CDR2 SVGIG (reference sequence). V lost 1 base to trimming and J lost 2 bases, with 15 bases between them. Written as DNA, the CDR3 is TGTGCCTGGAGTGAAGGACACCGTCTGGGCAATCAGCCCCAGCATTTT. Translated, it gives CAWSEGHRLGNQPQHF.

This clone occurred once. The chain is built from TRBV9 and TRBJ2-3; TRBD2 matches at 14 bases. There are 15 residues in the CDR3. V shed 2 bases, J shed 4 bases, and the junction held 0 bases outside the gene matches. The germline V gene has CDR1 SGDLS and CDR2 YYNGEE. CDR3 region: CASSVTSGRADTQYF. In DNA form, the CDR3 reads TGTGCCAGCAGCGTGACTAGCGGGAGGGCAGATACGCAGTATTTT.

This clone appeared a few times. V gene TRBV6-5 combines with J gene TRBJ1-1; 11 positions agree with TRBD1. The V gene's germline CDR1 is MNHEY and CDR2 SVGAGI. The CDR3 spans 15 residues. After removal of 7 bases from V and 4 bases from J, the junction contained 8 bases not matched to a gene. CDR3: CASTARTGGFTEAFF. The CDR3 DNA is TGTGCCAGCACTGCTAGGACAGGGGGCTTCACTGAAGCTTTCTTT.

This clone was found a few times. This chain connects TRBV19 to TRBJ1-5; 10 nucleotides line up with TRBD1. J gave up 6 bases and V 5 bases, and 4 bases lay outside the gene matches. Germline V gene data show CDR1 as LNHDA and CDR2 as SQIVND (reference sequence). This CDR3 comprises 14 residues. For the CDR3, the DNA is TGTGCCAGTAGTGGACAGGGGGGATTTCAGCCCCAGCATTTT. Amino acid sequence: CASSGQGGFQPQHF.

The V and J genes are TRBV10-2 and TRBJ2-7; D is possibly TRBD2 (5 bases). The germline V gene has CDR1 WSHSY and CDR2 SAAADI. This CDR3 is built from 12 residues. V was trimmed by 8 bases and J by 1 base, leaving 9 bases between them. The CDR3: CASSEGSYEQYF. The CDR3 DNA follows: TGCGCCAGCTCCGAGGGATCCTACGAGCAGTACTTC.

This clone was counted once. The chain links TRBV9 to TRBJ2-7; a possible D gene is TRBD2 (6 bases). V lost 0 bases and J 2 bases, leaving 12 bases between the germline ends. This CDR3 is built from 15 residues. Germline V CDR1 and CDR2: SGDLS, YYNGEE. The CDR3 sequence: CASSVDLAPTYEQYF. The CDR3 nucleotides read TGTGCCAGCAGCGTAGACCTAGCGCCTACCTACGAGCAGTACTTC.

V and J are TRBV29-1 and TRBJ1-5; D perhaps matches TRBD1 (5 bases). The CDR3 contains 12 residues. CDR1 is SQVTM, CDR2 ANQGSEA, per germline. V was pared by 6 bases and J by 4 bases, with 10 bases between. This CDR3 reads CSVGGVNQPQHF. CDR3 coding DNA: TGCAGCGTCGGGGGGGTAAATCAGCCCCAGCATTTT.

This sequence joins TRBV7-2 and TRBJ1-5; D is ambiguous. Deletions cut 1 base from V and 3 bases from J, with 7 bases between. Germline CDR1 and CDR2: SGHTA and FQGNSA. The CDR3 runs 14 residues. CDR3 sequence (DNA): TGTGCCAGCAGCTTAGGTCAGTACAATCAGCCCCAGCATTTT. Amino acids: CASSLGQYNQPQHF. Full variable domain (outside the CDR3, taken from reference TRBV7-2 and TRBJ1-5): GAGVSQSPSNKVTEKGKDVELRCDPISGHTALYWYRQSLGQGLEFLIYFQGNSAPDKSGLPSDRFSAERTGGSVSTLTIQRTQQEDSAVYLCASSLGQYNQPQHFGDGTRLSIL.

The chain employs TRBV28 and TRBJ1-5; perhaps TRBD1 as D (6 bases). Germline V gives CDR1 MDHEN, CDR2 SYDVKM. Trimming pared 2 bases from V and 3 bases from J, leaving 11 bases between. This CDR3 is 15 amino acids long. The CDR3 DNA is TGTGCCAGCAGTTTACAGGGGTCAGACAATCAGCCCCAGCATTTT. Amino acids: CASSLQGSDNQPQHF.

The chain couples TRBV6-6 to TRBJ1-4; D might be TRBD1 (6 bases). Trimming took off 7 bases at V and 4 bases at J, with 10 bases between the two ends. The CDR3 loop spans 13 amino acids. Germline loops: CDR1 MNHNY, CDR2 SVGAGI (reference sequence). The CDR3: CASTRGGNEKLFF. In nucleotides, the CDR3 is TGTGCCAGCACGAGGGGGGGTAATGAAAAACTGTTTTTT.

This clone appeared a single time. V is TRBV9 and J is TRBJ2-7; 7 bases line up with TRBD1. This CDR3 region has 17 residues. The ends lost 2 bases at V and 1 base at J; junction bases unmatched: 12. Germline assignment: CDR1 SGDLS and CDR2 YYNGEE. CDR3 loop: CASSVGGEQGFSYEQYF. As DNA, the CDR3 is TGTGCCAGCAGCGTTGGAGGAGAACAGGGGTTTTCCTACGAGCAGTACTTC.

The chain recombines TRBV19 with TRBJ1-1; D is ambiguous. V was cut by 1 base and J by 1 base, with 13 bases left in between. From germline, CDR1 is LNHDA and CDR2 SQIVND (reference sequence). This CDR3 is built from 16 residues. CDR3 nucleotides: TGTGCCAGTAGTATAGGGGTGCGTCGGGGGAACACTGAAGCTTTCTTT. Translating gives CASSIGVRRGNTEAFF. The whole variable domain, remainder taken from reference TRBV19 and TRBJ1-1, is DGGITQSPKYLFRKEGQNVTLSCEQNLNHDAMYWYRQDPGQGLRLIYYSQIVNDFQKGDIAEGYSVSREKKESFPLTVTSAQKNPTAFYLCASSIGVRRGNTEAFFGQGTRLTVV.

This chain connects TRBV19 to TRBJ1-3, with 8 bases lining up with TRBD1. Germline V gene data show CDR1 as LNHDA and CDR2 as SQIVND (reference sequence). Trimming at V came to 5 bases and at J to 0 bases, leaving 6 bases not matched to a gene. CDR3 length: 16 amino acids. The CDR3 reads CASSAGQGDSGNTIYF. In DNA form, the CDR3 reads TGTGCCAGTAGTGCCGGACAGGGAGACTCTGGAAACACCATATATTTT.

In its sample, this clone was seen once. The CDR3 coding sequence is TGTGCCAGCAGTTTCGAGGCTAGCGGGATCTACGAGCAGTACTTC. Amino acid sequence: CASSFEASGIYEQYF. The rearrangement joins TRBV27 to TRBJ2-7; 9 bases map to TRBD2. CDR3 length: 15 residues. Germline CDR1 reads MNHEY; CDR2 reads SMNVEV (reference sequence). V was clipped by 3 bases and J by 3 bases; unmatched bases: 6.

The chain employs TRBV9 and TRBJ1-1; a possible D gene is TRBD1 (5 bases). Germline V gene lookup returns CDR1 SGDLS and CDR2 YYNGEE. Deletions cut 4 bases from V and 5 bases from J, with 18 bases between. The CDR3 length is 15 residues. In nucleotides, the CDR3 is TGTGCCAGCAGCATACGACCTGGGGGAGGGACTGAAGCTTTCTTT. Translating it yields CASSIRPGGGTEAFF.

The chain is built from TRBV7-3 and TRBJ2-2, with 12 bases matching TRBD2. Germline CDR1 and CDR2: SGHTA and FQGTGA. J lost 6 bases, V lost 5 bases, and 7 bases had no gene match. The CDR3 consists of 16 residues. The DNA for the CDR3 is TGTGCCAGCAGCCCGGGACTAGCGGGTAGACCCGGGGAGCTGTTTTTT. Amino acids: CASSPGLAGRPGELFF.

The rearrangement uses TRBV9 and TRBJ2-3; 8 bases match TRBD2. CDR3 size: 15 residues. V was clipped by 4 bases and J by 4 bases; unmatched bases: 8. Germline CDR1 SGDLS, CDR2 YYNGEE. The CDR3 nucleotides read TGTGCCAGCAGCTCCCCGGGAGGGGGAGCAGATACGCAGTATTTT. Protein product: CASSSPGGGADTQYF.

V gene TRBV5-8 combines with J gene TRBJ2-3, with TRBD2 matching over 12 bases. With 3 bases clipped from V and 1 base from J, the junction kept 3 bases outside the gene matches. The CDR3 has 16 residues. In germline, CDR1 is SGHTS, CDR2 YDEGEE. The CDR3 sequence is CASSSRLAGGTDTQYF. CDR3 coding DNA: TGTGCCAGCAGCTCCCGACTAGCGGGGGGCACAGATACGCAGTATTTT.